The clone carrying this T cell receptor beta chain was seen more than once but under ten times. Antigen specificity is unknown. This sample is part of a study of post-analysis software for immune sequencing data. On the study more broadly: Disease courses included relapsing-remitting, secondary progressive and progressive-relapsing multiple sclerosis. Broader study findings: Compared with controls, patients had more of about five TRBV segments, including TRBV5-6, TRBV5-1 and TRBV20-1. People with multiple sclerosis had a significantly lower normalized Chao1 diversity than controls did.

Unique molecular identifiers were present in the TCR beta cDNA libraries. Each sample of roughly 1 to 11 million input T cells yielded roughly 500,000 cDNA molecules, so each molecule approximated one T cell. TCRdb redid the calling of the PCR reads with MiXCR, one entry per CDR3 protein. The sample yields approximately 440,000 distinct CDR3 sequences, around 40% seen once. The CDR3 spans 18 residues. V shed 3 bases and J shed 8 bases, with 27 bases lying between them. Germline V gene data show CDR1 as SGDLS and CDR2 as YYNGEE. This clonotype was obtained from a girl aged 10 to 17 with multiple sclerosis. Sequencing was done on a sample of blood. The chain links TRBV9 to TRBJ2-1; D is undetermined. CDR3 nucleotide sequence: TGTGCCAGCAGCGCCCCCTTAGCCCCCGACCACCGAAAGGATGAGCAGTTCTTC. Translated: CASSAPLAPDHRKDEQFF. Filled out from reference TRBV9 and TRBJ2-1, the complete variable domain reads DSGVTQTPKHLITATGQRVTLRCSPRSGDLSVYWYQQSLDQGLQFLIQYYNGEERAKGNILERFSAQQFPDLHSELNLSSLELGDSALYFCASSAPLAPDHRKDEQFFGPGTRLTVL.